Shown below are 31 T cell receptor beta chains from a single sample sequenced in a study of cytomegalovirus exposure and HLA in healthy donors. Vbeta (60) and Jbeta (13) primers were used in the PCR. Generated by immunoSEQ multiplex PCR, the TCRdb table keeps only in-frame clones and is missing some. The sample holds approximately 95,000 clones, about 80% seen once. Sequenced: PBMCs. These receptors came from a man in his late teens or twenties in good health and CMV-seropositive.

This clone was seen more than once but under ten times. CDR3 DNA: TGTGCCAGCGAGACCGGGACAGAAGCTTTCTTT. This sequence encodes CASETGTEAFF. The chain has TRBV2 and TRBJ1-1; TRBD1 is a possible D gene (6 bases). This CDR3 is built from 11 residues. V was trimmed by 8 bases and J by 8 bases, leaving 12 bases between them. CDR1 is SNHLY and CDR2 is FYNNEI in the germline V gene.

This clone showed up just once. CDR3 loop: CASRRRVAQDTQYF. The CDR3, as DNA: TGTGCCAGCAGACGCCGGGTAGCCCAAGATACGCAGTATTTT. The chain carries TRBV6-5 and TRBJ2-3; no clear D gene. The germline V and J ends were trimmed by 6 bases and 5 bases, with 15 bases remaining between them. CDR3 size: 14 residues. Germline V gene lookup returns CDR1 MNHEY and CDR2 SVGAGI.

The rearrangement links TRBV5-1 to TRBJ2-1; possible D gene TRBD2, 5 bases. This CDR3 comprises 18 residues. From germline, CDR1 is SGHRS and CDR2 YFSETQ. V was trimmed by 0 bases and J by 5 bases, leaving 21 bases between them. CDR3 loop: CASSLVIPGSKLNNEQFF. As DNA, the CDR3 is TGCGCCAGCAGCTTGGTAATACCGGGATCTAAACTGAACAATGAGCAGTTCTTC.

V is TRBV6-5 and J is TRBJ1-2; D is ambiguous. The CDR3 sequence is 12 residues long. Trimming removed 11 bases at V and 4 bases at J, with 14 bases between. Per germline, CDR1 MNHEY and CDR2 SVGAGI. The CDR3 spells CASGERLYGYTF. The CDR3 coding sequence is TGTGCCTCCGGGGAGAGACTCTATGGCTACACCTTC.

The chain joins TRBV5-1 to TRBJ1-1; 8 bases are shared with TRBD1. With 4 bases clipped from V and 7 bases from J, the junction kept 6 bases outside the gene matches. Per the germline V gene, CDR1 is SGHRS and CDR2 is YFSETQ. This CDR3 spans 13 amino acids. The CDR3 loop reads CASSVDRVGEAFF. The CDR3 DNA sequence: TGCGCCAGCAGCGTGGACAGGGTGGGTGAAGCTTTCTTT. The variable domain in full, completed from reference TRBV5-1 and TRBJ1-1, reads KAGVTQTPRYLIKTRGQQVTLSCSPISGHRSVSWYQQTPGQGLQFLFEYFSETQRNKGNFPGRFSGRQFSNSRSEMNVSTLELGDSALYLCASSVDRVGEAFFGQGTRLTVV.

The chain carries TRBV18 and TRBJ2-7, with TRBD2 matching 12 bases. The junction had 5 bases not matched to a gene; V was cut back by 5 bases and J by 3 bases. The CDR3 is 15 amino acids. Per the germline V gene, CDR1 is KGHSH and CDR2 is LQKENI. CDR3 protein: CASSSTSGGLYEQYF. CDR3 nucleotides: TGTGCCAGCTCATCGACTAGCGGGGGCCTCTACGAGCAGTACTTC.

The chain carries TRBV15 and TRBJ1-6; 7 positions match TRBD1. The CDR3 is made up of 14 amino acids. V dropped 5 bases and J dropped 6; count of bases not matched to a gene: 4. From germline, CDR1 is LNHNV and CDR2 YYDKDF (reference sequence). CDR3 DNA sequence: TGTGCCACCAGCCGGGGACAGCCTAATTCACCCCTCCACTTT. Translated, it gives CATSRGQPNSPLHF.

The chain carries TRBV5-1 and TRBJ2-3, with 7 nucleotides matching TRBD1. This CDR3 is 15 amino acids long. Per germline, CDR1 SGHRS and CDR2 YFSETQ. The ends lost 3 bases at V and 4 bases at J; junction bases unmatched: 8. The CDR3 region is CASSYGQVGPDTQYF. The CDR3, as DNA: TGCGCCAGCAGCTACGGACAGGTTGGCCCAGATACGCAGTATTTT.

This clone is a singleton in its sample. This chain uses TRBV9 with TRBJ1-1; possible D gene TRBD1, 6 bases. CDR3 length equals 19 residues. V was pared by 4 bases and J by 1 base, with 26 bases between. From germline, CDR1 is SGDLS and CDR2 YYNGEE. This CDR3 is CASSPLSRGGPGQNTEAFF. CDR3 coding DNA: TGTGCCAGCAGCCCCCTTAGTCGTGGAGGACCGGGACAGAACACTGAAGCTTTCTTT.

The V and J genes are TRBV6-1 and TRBJ1-2; D perhaps matches TRBD1 (6 bases). Trimming took 6 bases from V and 4 from J, leaving 18 bases between them. CDR3 size: 15 residues. Germline V gene sequence: CDR1 MNHNS, CDR2 SASEGT. CDR3 region: CASRDEGGWGYGYTF. CDR3 coding DNA: TGTGCCAGCAGGGACGAGGGGGGGTGGGGCTATGGCTACACCTTC.

A few counts support this clone. The gene calls are TRBV4-2 and TRBJ2-3, with 9 bases fitting TRBD2. V lost 0 bases, J lost 2 bases, and 18 bases stayed unmatched. CDR1 and CDR2 (germline): LGHNA, YNFKEQ. The length of the CDR3 is 21 residues. CDR3: CASSQEMAAGGLLSPTDTQYF. In DNA, the CDR3 is TGTGCCAGCAGCCAAGAAATGGCGGCGGGGGGGCTTCTGTCCCCCACAGATACGCAGTATTTT.

The chain uses TRBV21-1 and TRBJ2-6; TRBD2 is the table's D call and was not checked against the DNA. TRBV21-1 counts as a pseudogene. The CDR3 runs to 15 residues. This CDR3 reads CASSPGGAGANVLTF. DNA for the CDR3: TGTGCCAGCAGTCCGGGAGGGGCTGGGGCCAACGTCCTGACTTTC.

CDR3 sequence (DNA): TGTGCCAGCAGTTTACCAGGGGGTGGGACTGAAGCTTTCTTT. Amino acids: CASSLPGGGTEAFF. V usage is TRBV27 and J usage is TRBJ1-1; 7 positions match TRBD1. Germline trimming cut 2 bases from V and 5 bases from J; bases unmatched to any gene: 5. This CDR3 region has 14 residues. Looked up from germline, CDR1 is MNHEY and CDR2 is SMNVEV (reference sequence).

This clone has only a few counts. The chain employs TRBV5-4 and TRBJ2-7, with 7 bases matching TRBD1. With 3 bases clipped from V and 2 bases from J, the junction kept 8 bases outside the gene matches. CDR1 is SGHNT and CDR2 is YYREEE in the germline V gene (reference sequence). This CDR3 region has 15 residues. DNA for the CDR3: TGTGCCAGCAGCTCGTCAGACAGGGTTGCCTACGAGCAGTACTTC. Amino acid sequence: CASSSSDRVAYEQYF.

The chain links TRBV7-3 to TRBJ2-1, with TRBD1 matching over 10 bases. The germline V gene has CDR1 SGHTA and CDR2 FQGTGA. This CDR3 is built from 15 residues. J gave up 5 bases and V 5 bases, and 6 bases lay outside the gene matches. This CDR3 reads CASSPGTGDHNEQFF. The CDR3 region has the DNA TGTGCCAGCAGCCCGGGGACAGGGGACCACAATGAGCAGTTCTTC.

The rearrangement joins TRBV2 to TRBJ1-3, with 7 bases aligning to TRBD1. Trimming cost V 4 bases and J 2 bases; bases outside gene matches: 8. This CDR3 has 16 amino acids. The germline V gene encodes CDR1 SNHLY and CDR2 FYNNEI. DNA of the CDR3: TGTGCCAGCAGTGGAATAGGGGGCTTAGCTGGAAACACCATATATTTT. Amino acids: CASSGIGGLAGNTIYF.

This clone was detected only a few times. The chain combines TRBV4-1 with TRBJ1-4; TRBD1 agrees at 9 bases. Trimming removed 0 bases from V and 5 bases from J; junction bases left unmatched: 4. This CDR3 comprises 16 residues. Germline V gives CDR1 MGHRA, CDR2 YSYEKL. This chain's CDR3 is CASSQEQGAYNEKLFF. The CDR3 bases are TGCGCCAGCAGCCAAGAACAGGGGGCGTACAATGAAAAACTGTTTTTT.

The V gene is TRBV30, the J gene TRBJ2-3, with D possibly matching TRBD1 (6 bases). There are 14 residues in the CDR3. Germline V lookup: CDR1 GTSNPN, CDR2 SVGIG (reference sequence). Trimming pared 1 base from V and 2 bases from J, leaving 10 bases between. This CDR3 reads CAWSGGQNTDTQYF. The CDR3 DNA follows: TGTGCCTGGAGTGGAGGACAGAACACAGATACGCAGTATTTT.

The rearrangement links TRBV5-1 to TRBJ2-1; D perhaps matches TRBD1 (6 bases). Germline V lookup: CDR1 SGHRS, CDR2 YFSETQ. The CDR3 consists of 13 residues. V was clipped by 6 bases and J by 10 bases, with 17 bases between them. The CDR3 loop is CASMTGPTFEQFF. CDR3 sequence (DNA): TGCGCCAGCATGACAGGCCCGACTTTCGAGCAGTTCTTC. Variable domain in full (rest from reference TRBV5-1 and TRBJ2-1): KAGVTQTPRYLIKTRGQQVTLSCSPISGHRSVSWYQQTPGQGLQFLFEYFSETQRNKGNFPGRFSGRQFSNSRSEMNVSTLELGDSALYLCASMTGPTFEQFFGPGTRLTVL.

CDR3 region: CASSLGGTGSGELFF. Here the CDR3 DNA reads TGTGCCAGCAGCCTCGGAGGGACAGGGTCCGGGGAGCTGTTTTTT. The V gene is TRBV5-4, the J gene TRBJ2-2, with 9 bases matching TRBD1. The V gene end was trimmed by 4 bases and the J gene end by 6 bases; junction bases not matched to a gene: 7. The CDR3 length is 15 residues. Looked up from germline, CDR1 is SGHNT and CDR2 is YYREEE (reference sequence). The variable domain in full, completed from reference TRBV5-4 and TRBJ2-2, reads ETGVTQSPTHLIKTRGQQVTLRCSSQSGHNTVSWYQQALGQGPQFIFQYYREEENGRGNFPPRFSGLQFPNYSSELNVNALELDDSALYLCASSLGGTGSGELFFGEGSRLTVL.

This rearrangement joins TRBV6-6 to TRBJ2-7; the match to TRBD2 covers 9 bases. The CDR3 is 13 amino acids. V was clipped by 8 bases and J by 7 bases; unmatched bases: 9. Germline loops: CDR1 MNHNY, CDR2 SVGAGI (reference sequence). The CDR3 here is CASLSGGLREQYF. The CDR3 DNA reads as TGTGCCAGCTTAAGCGGGGGGCTTCGAGAGCAGTACTTC.

The rearrangement links TRBV19 to TRBJ2-7; maybe TRBD1 (6 bases). Germline loops: CDR1 LNHDA, CDR2 SQIVND (reference sequence). CDR3 length: 14 residues. V was pared by 1 base and J by 5 bases, with 12 bases between. As DNA, the CDR3 is TGTGCCAGTAGTATAGCAGGGGTTCTCGACGAGCAGTACTTC. It encodes CASSIAGVLDEQYF.

The gene calls are TRBV9 and TRBJ2-2, with a tentative D call TRBD1 (6 bases). V was shortened by 4 bases and J by 2 bases, with 15 bases between the two germline ends. The germline V gene encodes CDR1 SGDLS and CDR2 YYNGEE. This CDR3 has 16 residues. This CDR3 is CASSPPGRGNTGELFF. Written as DNA, the CDR3 is TGTGCCAGCAGCCCCCCTGGCAGGGGAAACACCGGGGAGCTGTTTTTT.

The rearrangement joins TRBV19 to TRBJ1-5, with D unclear. The germline gives CDR1 LNHDA, CDR2 SQIVND (reference sequence). The CDR3 spans 13 residues. V dropped 6 bases and J dropped 9 bases, with 15 bases sitting between them. The CDR3 loop reads CASRTSGGGPQHF. CDR3 DNA sequence: TGTGCCAGTAGGACGTCCGGCGGAGGGCCCCAGCATTTT.

The chain combines TRBV2 with TRBJ2-1, with 14 bases aligning to TRBD2. This CDR3 spans 15 amino acids. Germline CDR1 SNHLY, CDR2 FYNNEI. Unmatched junction bases numbered 5, after V lost 5 bases and J lost 8 bases. CDR3 nucleotide sequence: TGTGCCAGCAGTCTACCGGGACTAGCGGGGGATGAGCAGTTCTTC. Encoded protein: CASSLPGLAGDEQFF.

This clone has just a few counts. The chain joins TRBV5-6 to TRBJ1-1; D is unresolved. CDR1 and CDR2 from the germline V gene are SGHDT and YYEEEE. CDR3 length: 12 amino acids. Trimming stripped 2 bases from V and 0 bases from J, with 2 bases between. CDR3 protein: CASSFLNTEAFF. CDR3 sequence (DNA): TGTGCCAGCAGCTTCTTGAACACTGAAGCTTTCTTT.

This clone was seen only once. The gene calls are TRBV5-6 and TRBJ2-5, with 7 positions matching TRBD2. The trim removed 0 bases at V and 2 bases at J, leaving 7 bases unmatched. Germline V gene lookup returns CDR1 SGHDT and CDR2 YYEEEE. The CDR3 has 16 amino acids. The CDR3: CASSLAPSGAQETQYF. CDR3 DNA sequence: TGTGCCAGCAGCTTGGCCCCCAGCGGGGCTCAAGAGACCCAGTACTTC.

This rearrangement joins TRBV30 to TRBJ2-5; D is undetermined. CDR1 GTSNPN and CDR2 SVGIG come from the germline V gene (reference sequence). The V and J ends lost 4 bases and 1 base respectively, with 4 bases between them. The CDR3 covers 11 residues. CDR3 nucleotide sequence: TGTGCCTGGAACAGCCAAGAGACCCAGTACTTC. The encoded protein is CAWNSQETQYF.

The chain couples TRBV30 to TRBJ2-5, with 8 bases identical to TRBD2. CDR3 size: 14 residues. After removal of 2 bases from V and 4 bases from J, the junction contained 6 bases not matched to a gene. Germline CDR1 GTSNPN, CDR2 SVGIG (reference sequence). CDR3 in DNA: TGTGCCTGGAGTTTCGGGGGGGCCGGAGAGACCCAGTACTTC. Translating gives CAWSFGGAGETQYF.

V gene TRBV29-1 combines with J gene TRBJ2-2, with a possible D match to TRBD2 (6 bases). Germline CDR1 SQVTM, CDR2 ANQGSEA. This CDR3 contains 14 residues. V was trimmed by 6 bases and J by 7 bases, leaving 18 bases between them. In nucleotides, the CDR3 is TGCAGCGTCGGAACACTAGGAGGGAGCGGGGAGCTGTTTTTT. It translates to CSVGTLGGSGELFF.

DNA of the CDR3: TGTGCCACCGGAAGCGGGGACATTTACGAGCAGTACTTC. Protein: CATGSGDIYEQYF. The V call is TRBV15, the J call TRBJ2-7, with D tentatively TRBD2 (7 bases). Trimming shortened V by 8 bases and J by 4 bases, and 15 bases separated the two germline ends. The CDR3 contains 13 residues. Germline V CDR1 and CDR2: LNHNV, YYDKDF (reference sequence).